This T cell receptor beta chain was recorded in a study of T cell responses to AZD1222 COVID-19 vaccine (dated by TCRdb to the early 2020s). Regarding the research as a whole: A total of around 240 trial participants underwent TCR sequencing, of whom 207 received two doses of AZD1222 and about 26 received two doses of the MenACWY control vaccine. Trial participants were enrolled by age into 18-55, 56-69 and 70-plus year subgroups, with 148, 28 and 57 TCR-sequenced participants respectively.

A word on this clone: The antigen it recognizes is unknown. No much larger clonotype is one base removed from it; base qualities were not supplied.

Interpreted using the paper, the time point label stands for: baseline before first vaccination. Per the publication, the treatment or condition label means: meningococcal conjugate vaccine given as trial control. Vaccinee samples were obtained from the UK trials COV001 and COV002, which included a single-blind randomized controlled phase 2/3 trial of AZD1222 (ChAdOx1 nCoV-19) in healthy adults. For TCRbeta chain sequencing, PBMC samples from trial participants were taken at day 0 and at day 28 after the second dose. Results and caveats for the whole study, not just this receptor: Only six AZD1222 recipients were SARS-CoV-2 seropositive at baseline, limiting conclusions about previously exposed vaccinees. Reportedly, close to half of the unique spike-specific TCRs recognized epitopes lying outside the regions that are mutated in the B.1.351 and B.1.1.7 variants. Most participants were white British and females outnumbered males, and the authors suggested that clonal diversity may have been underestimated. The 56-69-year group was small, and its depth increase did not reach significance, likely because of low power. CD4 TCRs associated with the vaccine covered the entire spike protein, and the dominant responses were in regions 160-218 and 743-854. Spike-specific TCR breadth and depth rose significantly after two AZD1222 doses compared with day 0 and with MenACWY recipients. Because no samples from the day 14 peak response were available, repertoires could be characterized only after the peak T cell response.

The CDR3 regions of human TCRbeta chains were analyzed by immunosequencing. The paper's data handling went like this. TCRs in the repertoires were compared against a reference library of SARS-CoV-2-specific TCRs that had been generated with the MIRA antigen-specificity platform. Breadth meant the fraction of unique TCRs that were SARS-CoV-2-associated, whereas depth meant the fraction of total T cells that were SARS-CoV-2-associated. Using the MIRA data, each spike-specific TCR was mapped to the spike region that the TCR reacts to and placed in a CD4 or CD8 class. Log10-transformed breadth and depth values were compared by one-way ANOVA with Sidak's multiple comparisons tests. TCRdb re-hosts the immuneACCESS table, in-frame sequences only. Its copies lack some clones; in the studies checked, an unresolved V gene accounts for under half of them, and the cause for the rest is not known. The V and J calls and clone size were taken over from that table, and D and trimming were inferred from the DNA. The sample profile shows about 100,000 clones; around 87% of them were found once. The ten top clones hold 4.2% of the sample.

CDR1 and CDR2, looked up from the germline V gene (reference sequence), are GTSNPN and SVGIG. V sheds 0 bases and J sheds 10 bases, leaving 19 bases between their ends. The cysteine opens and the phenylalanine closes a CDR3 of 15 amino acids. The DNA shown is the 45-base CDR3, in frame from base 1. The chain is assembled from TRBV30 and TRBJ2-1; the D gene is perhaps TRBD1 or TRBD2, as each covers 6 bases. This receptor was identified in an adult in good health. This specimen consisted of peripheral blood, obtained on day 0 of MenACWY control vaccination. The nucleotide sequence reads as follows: TGTGCCTGGAGTGTACTGGTCCGGGGGCCGGGGGAGCAGTTCTTC. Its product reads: CAWSVLVRGPGEQFF.